Given below is one T cell receptor beta chain in context. Sequencing used immunoSEQ multiplex PCR; TCRdb keeps in-frame clones, though not all of them. The table includes 15,000 to 20,000 clones, about four fifths detected once. This sample was taken from a study of blood T cell repertoires in COVID-19. Study context: T cells, B-cell-depleted T cells, or PBMCs provided the cDNA or gDNA that served as material.

The sample taken for sequencing was peripheral blood. The sequence was collected from a man aged 40-49 years with active or convalescent COVID-19.

CDR3 amino acids: CASSQELLGNTIYF. The CDR3 DNA sequence: TGTGCCAGCAGCCAAGAACTCCTTGGAAACACCATATATTTT. The J gene is TRBJ1-3, the V gene TRBV14; no clear D gene. Germline lookup yields CDR1 SGHDN and CDR2 FVKESK. V lost 0 bases and J 3 bases, leaving 6 bases between the germline ends. The CDR3 is 14 amino acids.